Each of the 15 T cell receptor beta chains below was sequenced from the same sample in a study of T-cell memory formation after mild COVID-19. MiXCR, run by TCRdb on the 5' RACE reads, gives a single entry per CDR3 protein. The top ten hold approximately 13% of the sample, which has approximately 500,000 distinct CDR3 sequences, around 27% seen once. The sample taken for sequencing was PBMCs or a T cell subset sorted from them (not recorded which). These receptors originate from an adult woman who had mild COVID-19 (a few samples of this study predate the infection). Cell type and time point are not known.

The rearrangement links TRBV9 to TRBJ2-3, with no clear D. CDR1 is SGDLS, CDR2 YYNGEE, per germline. This CDR3 is 15 amino acids long. Trimming shortened V by 3 bases and J by 2 bases, and 13 bases separated the two germline ends. CDR3 in DNA: TGTGCCAGCAGCGCCGACAACCACTACACAGATACGCAGTATTTT. It translates to CASSADNHYTDTQYF.

This clonotype was counted only a few times. The rearrangement uses TRBV7-8 and TRBJ2-7; 9 positions agree with TRBD1. V lost 0 bases, J lost 5 bases, and 8 bases stayed unmatched. The CDR3 totals 16 residues. Germline V gives CDR1 SGHVS, CDR2 FQNEAQ. CDR3: CASSLAMTGGSNEQYF. DNA of the CDR3: TGTGCCAGCAGCTTAGCGATGACAGGGGGGAGCAACGAGCAGTACTTC.

This clonotype showed up just a few times. V usage is TRBV9 and J usage is TRBJ2-3, with a possible D match to TRBD1 (5 bases). V lost 3 bases and J lost 1, with 6 bases in between. Germline CDR1 reads SGDLS; CDR2 reads YYNGEE. The CDR3 is made up of 13 amino acids. CDR3 protein: CASSGRGTDTQYF. In nucleotides, the CDR3 is TGTGCCAGCAGCGGCAGGGGCACAGATACGCAGTATTTT.

The J gene is TRBJ2-2, the V gene TRBV2; 14 nucleotides line up with TRBD2. Germline lookup yields CDR1 SNHLY and CDR2 FYNNEI. Trimming removed 9 bases from V and 6 bases from J; junction bases left unmatched: 6. The CDR3 is made up of 15 amino acids. The CDR3 sequence: CASEGLAGVSGELFF. CDR3 coding DNA: TGTGCCAGTGAGGGACTAGCGGGAGTTTCCGGGGAGCTGTTTTTT. The whole variable domain, filled in from reference TRBV2 and TRBJ2-2, reads EPEVTQTPSHQVTQMGQEVILRCVPISNHLYFYWYRQILGQKVEFLVSFYNNEISEKSEIFDDQFSVERPDGSNFTLKIRSTKLEDSAMYFCASEGLAGVSGELFFGEGSRLTVL.

This clonotype was observed a handful of times. This chain connects TRBV20-1 to TRBJ1-3; no definite D call. Per the germline V gene, CDR1 is DFQATT and CDR2 is SNEGSKA (reference sequence). V shed 0 bases and J shed 2 bases, with 8 bases lying between them. The CDR3 is 14 residues long. The CDR3 sequence is CSARESGPGNTIYF. In DNA form, the CDR3 reads TGCAGTGCTAGAGAGTCAGGTCCTGGAAACACCATATATTTT.

Only a few counts were recorded for this clonotype. The gene calls are TRBV24-1 and TRBJ2-1; 8 bases fit TRBD2. Germline CDR1 reads KGHDR; CDR2 reads SFDVKD. The CDR3 consists of 14 residues. Trimming at V came to 5 bases and at J to 7 bases, leaving 6 bases not matched to a gene. Here the CDR3 DNA reads TGTGCCACCAGTGTGACGGGAGGGTGGAATGAGCAGTTCTTC. Residues: CATSVTGGWNEQFF.

V and J are TRBV30 and TRBJ1-2, with unresolved D. CDR3 length equals 14 residues. The V gene lost 1 base and the J gene lost 8 bases, with 17 bases spanning the gap. CDR1 is GTSNPN, CDR2 SVGIG, per germline (reference sequence). CDR3 amino acids: CAWSAHSNSRGYTF. The CDR3 coding sequence is TGTGCCTGGAGTGCGCATTCCAACTCCCGGGGCTACACCTTC.

This sequence joins TRBV24-1 and TRBJ2-2, with D perhaps assigned TRBD1 or TRBD2 (6 bases each). The V gene lost 1 base and the J gene lost 2 bases, with 13 bases spanning the gap. The germline gives CDR1 KGHDR, CDR2 SFDVKD. The CDR3 contains 17 residues. The CDR3 sequence is CATSDLRGTANTGELFF. The CDR3 nucleotides are TGTGCCACCAGTGATTTAAGGGGGACTGCAAACACCGGGGAGCTGTTTTTT.

V is TRBV30 and J is TRBJ2-2, with D hard to call. The V and J ends lost 7 bases and 5 bases respectively, with 8 bases between them. Germline CDR1 is GTSNPN and CDR2 is SVGIG (reference sequence). There are 11 residues in the CDR3. The chain's CDR3 is CALAETGELFF. In DNA, the CDR3 is TGTGCCTTGGCTGAAACCGGGGAGCTGTTTTTT.

V is TRBV19 and J is TRBJ2-7; 9 bases agree with TRBD1. V gave up 2 bases and J gave up 4 bases; unmatched junction bases: 6. Germline CDR1 LNHDA, CDR2 SQIVND (reference sequence). This CDR3 has 15 residues. In nucleotides, the CDR3 is TGTGCCAGTAGTATAACGCGGACAGGGGAGTACGAGCAGTACTTC. Translation gives CASSITRTGEYEQYF.

This chain connects TRBV6-2 or TRBV6-3 to TRBJ2-7; tentative D call: TRBD1 (6 bases). The CDR3 loop spans 14 amino acids. V was pared by 4 bases and J by 3 bases, with 13 bases between. Looked up from germline, CDR1 is MNHEY and CDR2 is SVGEGT. The CDR3 is CASSSTGPGYEQYF. Written as DNA, the CDR3 is TGTGCCAGCAGTTCGACAGGTCCCGGCTACGAGCAGTACTTC.

This clonotype was picked up a small number of times. The chain combines TRBV13 with TRBJ1-2, with D possibly being TRBD1 (5 bases). V was trimmed by 4 bases and J by 2 bases, leaving 14 bases between them. CDR1 is PRHDT, CDR2 FYEKMQ, per germline (reference sequence). This CDR3 is built from 15 residues. CDR3 amino acids: CASSSSGTSNYGYTF. The CDR3 DNA reads as TGTGCCAGCAGCTCCTCCGGGACGTCGAACTATGGCTACACCTTC. Looking up the rest from reference TRBV13 and TRBJ1-2 gives the full variable domain: AAGVIQSPRHLIKEKRETATLKCYPIPRHDTVYWYQQGPGQDPQFLISFYEKMQSDKGSIPDRFSAQQFSDYHSELNMSSLELGDSALYFCASSSSGTSNYGYTFGSGTRLTVV.

CDR3 amino acids: CASSPRGTDNEQFF. CDR3 DNA sequence: TGTGCCAGCAGCCCCCGCGGGACAGACAATGAGCAGTTCTTC. The chain is built from TRBV2 and TRBJ2-1; D might be TRBD1 (7 bases). Trimming removed 6 bases from V and 5 bases from J, with 14 bases in between. The CDR3 is made up of 14 amino acids. Germline CDR1 reads SNHLY; CDR2 reads FYNNEI.

This clonotype has more than one count but fewer than ten. The chain has TRBV18 and TRBJ2-2; TRBD2 is a possible D gene (5 bases). V was trimmed by 2 bases and J by 1 base, leaving 11 bases between them. The CDR3 is made up of 16 amino acids. Per germline, CDR1 KGHSH and CDR2 LQKENI. Here the CDR3 DNA reads TGTGCCAGCTCACCATTGGTAGCGCAGAACACCGGGGAGCTGTTTTTT. Amino acid sequence: CASSPLVAQNTGELFF.

The chain uses TRBV7-9 and TRBJ2-1; tentative D call: TRBD1 (6 bases). Trimming cost V 5 bases and J 6 bases, with 17 bases left between them. The CDR3 totals 15 residues. Germline assignment: CDR1 SEHNR and CDR2 FQNEAQ (reference sequence). The CDR3 region has the DNA TGTGCCAGCAGCCCTTTTGGGGGCGAGAGCAATGAGCAGTTCTTC. It specifies CASSPFGGESNEQFF.